This T cell receptor beta chain was obtained from a study of cytomegalovirus exposure and HLA in healthy donors. Overall study results and limits: Reports credit the classifier with highly specific, highly sensitive diagnosis of cytomegalovirus status. Within an earlier analysis, most TCR beta V segments proved productive either about 87% or about 30% of the time.

The CDR3 totals 11 residues. In germline, CDR1 is DFQATT, CDR2 SNEGSKA (reference sequence). In regard to this clone: What it recognizes is unknown.

The PCR used 60 Vbeta and 13 Jbeta primers. The protocol was immunoSEQ multiplex PCR, while the TCRdb copy is restricted to in-frame clones and leaves out a portion. The table shows about 85,000 clones, with under 80% occurring only once. Sequencing was carried out using PBMCs. The chain has TRBV20-1 and TRBJ2-1, with TRBD2 matching 7 bases. The TCR sequence derives from a boy younger than 18 in good health and CMV-seronegative. The CDR3 loop is CRSKRGGEQFF. CDR3 nucleotides: TGCAGGTCAAAGCGGGGTGGTGAGCAGTTCTTC.